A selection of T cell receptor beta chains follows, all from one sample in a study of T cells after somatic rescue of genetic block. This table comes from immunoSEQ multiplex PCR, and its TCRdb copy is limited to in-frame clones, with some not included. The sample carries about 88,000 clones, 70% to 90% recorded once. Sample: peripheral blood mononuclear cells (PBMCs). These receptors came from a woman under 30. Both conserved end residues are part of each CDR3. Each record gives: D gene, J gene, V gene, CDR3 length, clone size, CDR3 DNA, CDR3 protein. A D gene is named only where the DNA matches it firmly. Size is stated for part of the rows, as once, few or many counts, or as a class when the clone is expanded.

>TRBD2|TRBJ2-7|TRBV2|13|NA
TGTGCCAGCAGTGGGACTAGCTCCTACGAGCAGTACTTC
CASSGTSSYEQYF
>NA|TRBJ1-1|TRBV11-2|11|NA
TGTGCCAGCAGCTCCCCGGGTGAAGCTTTCTTT
CASSSPGEAFF
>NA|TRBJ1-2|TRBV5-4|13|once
TGTGCCAGCAGCTTGGCCGGCAGGGACGGCTACACCTTC
CASSLAGRDGYTF
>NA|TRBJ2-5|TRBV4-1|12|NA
TGCGCCAGCAGCCACCCCCGAGAGACCCAGTACTTC
CASSHPRETQYF
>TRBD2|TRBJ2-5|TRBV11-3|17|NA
TGTGCCAGCAGCCTGGGGGCTAGCGGGAGGAGGAGGGAGACCCAGTACTTC
CASSLGASGRRRETQYF
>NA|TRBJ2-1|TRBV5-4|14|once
TGTGCCAGCAGCTTCCAGGGGCCGGACAATGAGCAGTTCTTC
CASSFQGPDNEQFF
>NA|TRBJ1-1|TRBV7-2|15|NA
TGTGCCAGCAGTCCACAAGCCCGAGTGAACACTGAAGCTTTCTTT
CASSPQARVNTEAFF
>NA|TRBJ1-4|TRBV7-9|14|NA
TGTGCCAGCAGCCTGACAGCAACTAATGAAAAACTGTTTTTT
CASSLTATNEKLFF
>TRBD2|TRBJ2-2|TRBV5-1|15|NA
TGCGCCAGCAGCCGGGAGGCAGCGAACACCGGGGAGCTGTTTTTT
CASSREAANTGELFF
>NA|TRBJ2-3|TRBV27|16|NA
TGTGCCAGCAGTTCCCTCGACACTATAAGCACAGATACGCAGTATTTT
CASSSLDTISTDTQYF
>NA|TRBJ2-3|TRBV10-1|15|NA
TGCGCCAGCAGTGACCGAGGGAAACCCACAGATACGCAGTATTTT
CASSDRGKPTDTQYF
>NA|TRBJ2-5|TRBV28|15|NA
TGTGCCAGCCACCCTACTCTGGGAAAATTGGAGACCCAGTACTTC
CASHPTLGKLETQYF
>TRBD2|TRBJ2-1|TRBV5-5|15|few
TGTGCCAGCAGTCGTGAAGGCGGGAGTTTACGGGAGCAGTTCTTC
CASSREGGSLREQFF
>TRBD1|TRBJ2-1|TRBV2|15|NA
TGTGCCAGCTCTGGGGACAGGGGCCCAGGCAATGAGCAGTTCTTC
CASSGDRGPGNEQFF
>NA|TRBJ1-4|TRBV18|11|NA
TGTGCCAGCTCACCACGTGAAAAACTGTTTTTT
CASSPREKLFF